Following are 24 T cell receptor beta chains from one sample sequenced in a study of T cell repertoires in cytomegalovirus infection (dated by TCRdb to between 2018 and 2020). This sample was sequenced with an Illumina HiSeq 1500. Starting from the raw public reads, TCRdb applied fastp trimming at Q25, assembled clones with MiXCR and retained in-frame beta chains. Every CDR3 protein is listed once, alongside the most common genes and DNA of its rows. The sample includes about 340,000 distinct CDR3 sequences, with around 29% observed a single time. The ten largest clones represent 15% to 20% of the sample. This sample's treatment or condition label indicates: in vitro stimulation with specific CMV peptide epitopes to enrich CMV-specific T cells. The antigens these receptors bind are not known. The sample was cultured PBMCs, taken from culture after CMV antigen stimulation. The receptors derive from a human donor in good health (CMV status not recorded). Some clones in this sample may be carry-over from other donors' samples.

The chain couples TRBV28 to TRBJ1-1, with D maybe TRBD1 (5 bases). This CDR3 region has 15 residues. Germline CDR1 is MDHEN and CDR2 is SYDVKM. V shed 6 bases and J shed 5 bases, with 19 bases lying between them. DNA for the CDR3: TGTGCCAGCAGCCCGGGACTCCTAAGGAGGACTGAAGCTTTCTTT. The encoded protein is CASSPGLLRRTEAFF.

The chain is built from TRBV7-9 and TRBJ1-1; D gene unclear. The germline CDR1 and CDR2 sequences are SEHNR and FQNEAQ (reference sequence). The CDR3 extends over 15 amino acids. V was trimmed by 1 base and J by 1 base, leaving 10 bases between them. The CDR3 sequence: CASSLDATANTEAFF. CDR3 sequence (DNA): TGTGCCAGCAGCTTAGACGCCACCGCGAACACTGAAGCTTTCTTT.

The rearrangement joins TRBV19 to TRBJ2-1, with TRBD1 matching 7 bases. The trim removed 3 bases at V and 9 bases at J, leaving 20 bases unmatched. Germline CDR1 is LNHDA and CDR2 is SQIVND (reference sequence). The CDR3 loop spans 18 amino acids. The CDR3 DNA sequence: TGTGCCAGTAGTATCCTTCGAGGAGGTGGGGGACAGACGAGTGAGCAGTTCTTC. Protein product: CASSILRGGGGQTSEQFF.

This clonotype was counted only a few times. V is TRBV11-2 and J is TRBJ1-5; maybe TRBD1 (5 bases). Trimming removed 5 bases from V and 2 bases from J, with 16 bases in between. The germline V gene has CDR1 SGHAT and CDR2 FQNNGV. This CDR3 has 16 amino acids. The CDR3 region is CASSGGAGLGNQPQHF. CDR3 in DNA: TGTGCCAGCAGCGGAGGCGCAGGGTTAGGCAATCAGCCCCAGCATTTT.

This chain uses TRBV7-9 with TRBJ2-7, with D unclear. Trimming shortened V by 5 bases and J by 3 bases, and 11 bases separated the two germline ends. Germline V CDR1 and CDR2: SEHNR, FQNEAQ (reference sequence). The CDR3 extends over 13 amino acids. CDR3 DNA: TGTGCCAGCAGCCCCGACTGGGGCTACGAGCAGTACTTC. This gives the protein CASSPDWGYEQYF.

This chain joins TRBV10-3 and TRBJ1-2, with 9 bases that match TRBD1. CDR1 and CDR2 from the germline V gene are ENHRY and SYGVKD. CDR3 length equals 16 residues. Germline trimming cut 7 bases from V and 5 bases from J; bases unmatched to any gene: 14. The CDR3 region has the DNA TGTGCCATCAATATAAACCCTGGACAGGGGAAATATGGCTACACCTTC. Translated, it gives CAININPGQGKYGYTF.

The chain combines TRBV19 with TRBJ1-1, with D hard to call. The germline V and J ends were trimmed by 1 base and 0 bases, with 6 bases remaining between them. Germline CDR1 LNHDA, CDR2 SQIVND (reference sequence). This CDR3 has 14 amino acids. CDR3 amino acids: CASSIVPMNTEAFF. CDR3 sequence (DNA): TGTGCCAGTAGTATAGTCCCAATGAACACTGAAGCTTTCTTT.

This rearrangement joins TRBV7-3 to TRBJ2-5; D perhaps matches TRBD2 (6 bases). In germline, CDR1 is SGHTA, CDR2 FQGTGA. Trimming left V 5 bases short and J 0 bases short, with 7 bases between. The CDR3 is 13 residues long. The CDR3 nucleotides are TGTGCCAGCAGCCGGAGGGACCAAGAGACCCAGTACTTC. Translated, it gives CASSRRDQETQYF.

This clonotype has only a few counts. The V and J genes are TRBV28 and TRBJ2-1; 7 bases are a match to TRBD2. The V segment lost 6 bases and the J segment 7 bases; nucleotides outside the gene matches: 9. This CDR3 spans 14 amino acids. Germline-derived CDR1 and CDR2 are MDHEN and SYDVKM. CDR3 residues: CASRVATSRNEQFF. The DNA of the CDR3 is TGTGCCAGCAGGGTCGCGACTAGCAGGAATGAGCAGTTCTTC.

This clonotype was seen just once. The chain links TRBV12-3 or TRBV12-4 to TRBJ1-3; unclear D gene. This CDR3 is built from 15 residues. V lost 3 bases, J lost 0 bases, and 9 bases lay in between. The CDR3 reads CASSFSTDSGNTIYF. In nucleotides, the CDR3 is TGTGCCAGCAGTTTTTCCACGGACTCTGGAAACACCATATATTTT.

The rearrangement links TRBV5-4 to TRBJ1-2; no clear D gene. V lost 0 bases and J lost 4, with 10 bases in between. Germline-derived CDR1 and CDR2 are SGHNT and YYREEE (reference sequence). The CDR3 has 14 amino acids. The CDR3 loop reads CASSLAQEVYGYTF. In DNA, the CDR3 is TGTGCCAGCAGCTTGGCCCAGGAGGTCTATGGCTACACCTTC.

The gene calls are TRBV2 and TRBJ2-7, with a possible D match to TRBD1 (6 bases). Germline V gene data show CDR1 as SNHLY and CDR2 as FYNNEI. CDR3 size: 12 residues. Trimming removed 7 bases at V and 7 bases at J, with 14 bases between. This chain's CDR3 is CASNAQQGEQYF. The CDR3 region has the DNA TGTGCCAGCAACGCTCAACAGGGAGAGCAGTACTTC.

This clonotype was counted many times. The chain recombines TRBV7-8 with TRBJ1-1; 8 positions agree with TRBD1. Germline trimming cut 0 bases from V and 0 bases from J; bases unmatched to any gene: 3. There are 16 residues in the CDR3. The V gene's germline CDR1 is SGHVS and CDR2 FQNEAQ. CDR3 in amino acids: CASSLAPGQVNTEAFF. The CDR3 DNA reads TGTGCCAGCAGCTTAGCGCCGGGACAGGTGAACACTGAAGCTTTCTTT.

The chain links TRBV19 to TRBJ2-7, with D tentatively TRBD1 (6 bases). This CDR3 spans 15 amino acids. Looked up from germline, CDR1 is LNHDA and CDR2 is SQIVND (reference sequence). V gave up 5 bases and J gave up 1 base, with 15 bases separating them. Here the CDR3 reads CASSPSGGRSYEQYF. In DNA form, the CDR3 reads TGTGCCAGTAGTCCCTCTGGGGGCAGATCCTACGAGCAGTACTTC.

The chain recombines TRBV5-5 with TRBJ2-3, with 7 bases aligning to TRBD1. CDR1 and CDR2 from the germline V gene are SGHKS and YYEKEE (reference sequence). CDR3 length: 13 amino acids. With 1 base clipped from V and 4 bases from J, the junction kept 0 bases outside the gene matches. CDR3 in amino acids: CASSLTGADTQYF. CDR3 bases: TGTGCCAGCAGCTTGACAGGGGCAGATACGCAGTATTTT.

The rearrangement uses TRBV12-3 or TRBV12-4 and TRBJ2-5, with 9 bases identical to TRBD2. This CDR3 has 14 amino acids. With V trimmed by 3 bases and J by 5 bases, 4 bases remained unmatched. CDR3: CASSLRGGRETQYF. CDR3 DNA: TGTGCCAGCAGTTTGCGGGGGGGCCGGGAGACCCAGTACTTC.

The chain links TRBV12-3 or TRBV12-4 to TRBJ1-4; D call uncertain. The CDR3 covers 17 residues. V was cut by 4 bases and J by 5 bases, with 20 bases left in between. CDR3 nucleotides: TGTGCCAGCAGTTCCTACCCCGAGAAGGGAGGGAATGAAAAACTGTTTTTT. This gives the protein CASSSYPEKGGNEKLFF.

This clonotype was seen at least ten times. CDR3 DNA: TGTGCCAGCAGGTCACCACGAACTGGTGGCTACACCTTC. It is translated as CASRSPRTGGYTF. The gene calls are TRBV6-1 and TRBJ1-2; D is unclear. V lost 6 bases and J 7 bases, leaving 15 bases between the germline ends. The CDR3 loop spans 13 amino acids. Germline V gives CDR1 MNHNS, CDR2 SASEGT.

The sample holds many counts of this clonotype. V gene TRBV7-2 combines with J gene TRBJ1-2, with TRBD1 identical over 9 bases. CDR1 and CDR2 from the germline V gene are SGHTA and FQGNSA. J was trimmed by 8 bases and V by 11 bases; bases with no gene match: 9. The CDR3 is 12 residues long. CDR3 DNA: TGTGCCGAGGGACAGGGAGGTCAGGGCTACACCTTC. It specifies CAEGQGGQGYTF.

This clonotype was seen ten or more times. As DNA, the CDR3 is TGTGCCAGCAGCTCTAGCACAGATACGCAGTATTTT. It is translated as CASSSSTDTQYF. The V and J genes are TRBV7-6 and TRBJ2-3, with D unresolved. The germline V and J ends were trimmed by 4 bases and 0 bases, with 2 bases remaining between them. Germline values: CDR1 SGHVS, CDR2 FNYEAQ. The CDR3 has 12 residues.

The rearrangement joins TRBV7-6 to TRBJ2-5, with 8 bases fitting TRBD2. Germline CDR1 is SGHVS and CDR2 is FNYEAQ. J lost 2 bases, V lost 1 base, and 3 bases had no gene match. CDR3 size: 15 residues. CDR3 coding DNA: TGTGCCAGCAGCTTAGGGGGACTAGTTCAAGAGACCCAGTACTTC. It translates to CASSLGGLVQETQYF.

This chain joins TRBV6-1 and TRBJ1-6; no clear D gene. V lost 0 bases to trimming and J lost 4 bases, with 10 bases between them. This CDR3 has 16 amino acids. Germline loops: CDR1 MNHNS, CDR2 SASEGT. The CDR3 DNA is TGTGCCAGCAGTGAAGCGTGGCAGTTGTATAATTCACCCCTCCACTTT. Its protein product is CASSEAWQLYNSPLHF.

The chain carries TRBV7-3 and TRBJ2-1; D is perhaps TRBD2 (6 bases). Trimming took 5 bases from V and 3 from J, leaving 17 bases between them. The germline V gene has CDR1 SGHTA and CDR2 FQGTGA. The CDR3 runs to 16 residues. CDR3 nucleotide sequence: TGTGCCAGCAGCCCCCAAGGGGAGGCGGTCTACAATGAGCAGTTCTTC. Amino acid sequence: CASSPQGEAVYNEQFF.

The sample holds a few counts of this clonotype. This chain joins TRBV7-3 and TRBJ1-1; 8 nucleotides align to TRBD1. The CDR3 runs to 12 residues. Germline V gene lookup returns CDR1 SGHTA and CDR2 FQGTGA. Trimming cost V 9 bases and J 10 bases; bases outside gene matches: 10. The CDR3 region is CARPGTGFVAFF. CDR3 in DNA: TGTGCCAGACCCGGGACAGGTTTTGTAGCTTTCTTT.